The next 6 T cell receptor beta chains were all read from a single sample in a study of OX40 agonist ivuxolimab in advanced cancers. Using immunoSEQ multiplex PCR, the repertoire was profiled, and TCRdb retains in-frame clones only, with some absent. The repertoire includes roughly 63,000 clones, 80% to 90% of them detected once, and 9.5% to 15% sits in the top ten. The sample consisted of CD4+ or CD8+ T cells sorted from blood, taken in a trial of the OX40 agonist ivuxolimab. All receptors come from an adult with an advanced solid tumor such as melanoma, head and neck, liver or kidney cancer.

There are a few counts of this clone. The V call is TRBV9, the J call TRBJ1-2, with D hard to call. The ends were cut back, 2 bases at V and 3 bases at J, with 5 bases in the middle. CDR1 and CDR2 from the germline V gene are SGDLS and YYNGEE. The CDR3 has 12 amino acids. CDR3 nucleotides: TGTGCCAGCAGCGTTGGATACTATGGCTACACCTTC. It encodes CASSVGYYGYTF. Full variable domain (remainder filled in from reference TRBV9 and TRBJ1-2): DSGVTQTPKHLITATGQRVTLRCSPRSGDLSVYWYQQSLDQGLQFLIQYYNGEERAKGNILERFSAQQFPDLHSELNLSSLELGDSALYFCASSVGYYGYTFGSGTRLTVV.

The chain has TRBV21-1 and TRBJ2-7; the D call TRBD2 from the table was never checked on the DNA. TRBV21-1 is an annotated pseudogene. The CDR3 contains 14 residues. The CDR3 region is CASSKGGTPCEQYF. In DNA form, the CDR3 reads TGTGCCAGCAGCAAAGGCGGGACCCCCTGCGAGCAGTACTTC.

The V and J genes are TRBV5-1 and TRBJ2-7; the D gene is possibly TRBD1 (6 bases). CDR1 and CDR2 from the germline V gene are SGHRS and YFSETQ. V was cut by 0 bases and J by 1 base, with 14 bases left in between. The CDR3 is 16 amino acids. The CDR3 region has the DNA TGCGCCAGCAGCTTGGGCCCCGTGGGGGCATCCTACGAGCAGTACTTC. Translation gives CASSLGPVGASYEQYF.

The J gene is TRBJ1-5, the V gene TRBV23-1; unclear D gene. TRBV23-1 is classed as an ORF, of uncertain function. The V gene lost 3 bases and the J gene lost 1 base, with 13 bases spanning the gap. This CDR3 is built from 16 residues. The CDR3 protein is CASSHIYDRSNQPQHF. Here the CDR3 DNA reads TGCGCCAGCAGTCACATTTACGACCGCAGCAATCAGCCCCAGCATTTT.

This chain joins TRBV15 and TRBJ2-2; D is uncertain. Looked up from germline, CDR1 is LNHNV and CDR2 is YYDKDF (reference sequence). The CDR3 totals 17 residues. Trimming cost V 5 bases and J 0 bases, with 16 bases left between them. The CDR3 region has the DNA TGTGCCACCAGCGGTACCTTGTGGACCCCGAACACCGGGGAGCTGTTTTTT. As protein: CATSGTLWTPNTGELFF.

The chain employs TRBV27 and TRBJ1-4; D remains unclear. This CDR3 region has 13 residues. Trimming removed 4 bases at V and 8 bases at J, with 11 bases between. Germline loops: CDR1 MNHEY, CDR2 SMNVEV (reference sequence). CDR3 nucleotides: TGTGCCAGCAGTTCTCCGGGAGACGAAAAACTGTTTTTT. Its protein is CASSSPGDEKLFF. The whole variable domain, remainder taken from reference TRBV27 and TRBJ1-4, is EAQVTQNPRYLITVTGKKLTVTCSQNMNHEYMSWYRQDPGLGLRQIYYSMNVEVTDKGDVPEGYKVSRKEKRNFPLILESPSPNQTSLYFCASSSPGDEKLFFGSGTQLSVL.